The rows below give T cell receptor beta chains drawn from one sample of a study of blood T cell repertoires in COVID-19. TCRdb's table, derived via immunoSEQ multiplex PCR, lists solely in-frame clones and lacks some. The sample records 200,000 to 300,000 clones, about 80% being singletons. The sequencing input was peripheral blood. The source is a woman older than 75 with acute or convalescent COVID-19. The conserved cysteine and the conserved F or W are not part of the CDR3 here. Each record gives: CDR3 protein, V gene.

CDR3aa: ASSPPRDRAYEQY
v_gene: TRBV18

CDR3aa: ASSRLAGEQETQY
v_gene: TRBV4-2

CDR3aa: ASSHPSAGIYEQY
v_gene: TRBV14

CDR3aa: ASSPGDNHQETQY
v_gene: TRBV5-4

CDR3aa: ASSVIAGTGVREKLF
v_gene: TRBV7-9

CDR3aa: ASSQDGTGTLEQF
v_gene: TRBV4-3

CDR3aa: ASSPGTRDIYEQY
v_gene: TRBV3-1/TRBV3-2

CDR3aa: ASSKQGYTGELF
v_gene: TRBV6-5

CDR3aa: ASSPRTPSSYNSPLH
v_gene: TRBV11-3

CDR3aa: ASSQTTSGSSGLKSDTQY
v_gene: TRBV3-1/TRBV3-2

CDR3aa: ATSRVDSYEQY
v_gene: TRBV15

CDR3aa: ASSYSSNRQSGVGQPQH
v_gene: TRBV6-2/TRBV6-3

CDR3aa: ASSVDRGLSYGYT
v_gene: TRBV7-8

CDR3aa: ASSLEGRDGKLAKNIQY
v_gene: TRBV7-2

CDR3aa: ASSSGGERYSPLH
v_gene: TRBV6-2/TRBV6-3

CDR3aa: ASSLRDRGNEQF
v_gene: TRBV5-1

CDR3aa: ASSPQGVRTDTQY
v_gene: TRBV5-6

CDR3aa: ASSGSEQGATNEKLF
v_gene: TRBV2

CDR3aa: ASSPLPGGQDNTEAF
v_gene: TRBV28

CDR3aa: ASRLGLAGVEQY
v_gene: TRBV5-1

CDR3aa: ASSPYRASMNTEAF
v_gene: TRBV7-2

CDR3aa: ASRSSRQGYEQY
v_gene: TRBV6-5

CDR3aa: ASSLRDRESGELF
v_gene: TRBV27

CDR3aa: ASSGGRTTYEQY
v_gene: TRBV7-2

CDR3aa: ASSSGVYGYT
v_gene: TRBV6-2/TRBV6-3

CDR3aa: ASSPGTATNTGELF
v_gene: TRBV5-1

CDR3aa: ASSLGGEYTDTQY
v_gene: TRBV7-8

CDR3aa: ASSLGDREAF
v_gene: TRBV5-6

CDR3aa: ASNPGQGNTIY
v_gene: TRBV7-2

CDR3aa: AISPMVAGGTEAF
v_gene: TRBV10-3

CDR3aa: ASSSRDREGNGYT
v_gene: TRBV18

CDR3aa: ASSRRLVNTGELF
v_gene: TRBV4-1

CDR3aa: ASRDSFVVSEQY
v_gene: TRBV2

CDR3aa: SSSGRDTQY
v_gene: TRBV20-1

CDR3aa: ASNYRAGGVYEQF
v_gene: TRBV3-1/TRBV3-2

CDR3aa: ASSLVPGNQPQH
v_gene: TRBV7-9

CDR3aa: ASSLVLGGREQY
v_gene: TRBV5-1

CDR3aa: ASSLTQDPCEQY
v_gene: TRBV28

CDR3aa: ASSEDGGALTEAF
v_gene: TRBV28

CDR3aa: ATSGTGAVEQY
v_gene: TRBV10-2